This is a list of T cell receptor beta chains from one sample in a study of memory CD4+ T cells and cytomegalovirus serostatus. Clones were read by immunoSEQ multiplex PCR, and TCRdb kept only the in-frame ones, dropping some. The repertoire includes about 47,000 clones, roughly four fifths of them detected once, and 1.2% sits in the top ten. Input material: memory CD4+ T cells from blood. The receptor set was obtained from an adult in good health and CMV-seropositive. Both conserved end residues are part of each CDR3. A D gene is named only where the DNA matches it firmly. The size of a clone is reported for some rows only, either as once, few or many, or as a class for expanded clones.

>NA|TRBV5-1|NA|TRBJ1-2
CASNPEGGQIYGYTF
TGCGCCAGCAACCCAGAAGGGGGACAAATTTATGGCTACACCTTC
>few|TRBV19|TRBD1|TRBJ2-7
CASSKGQLGEQYF
TGTGCCAGTAGTAAGGGACAGCTGGGGGAGCAGTACTTC
>NA|TRBV2|NA|TRBJ1-2
CASKTNYGYTF
TGTGCCAGCAAGACTAACTATGGCTACACCTTC
>few|TRBV13|TRBD1|TRBJ1-5
CASSLGGRTGGQPQHF
TGTGCCAGCAGCTTAGGCGGGAGGACAGGAGGACAGCCCCAGCATTTT
>NA|TRBV11-2|NA|TRBJ2-7
CASSLNPGPYEQYF
TGTGCCAGCAGCTTAAACCCGGGGCCCTACGAGCAGTACTTC
>NA|TRBV18|NA|TRBJ1-1
CASSPIEDSYTEAFF
TGTGCCAGCTCACCCATTGAGGACAGTTACACTGAAGCTTTCTTT
>NA|TRBV27|NA|TRBJ1-6
CASGTPQGRSNSPLHF
TGTGCCAGCGGCACCCCCCAGGGACGGAGTAATTCACCCCTCCACTTT
>few|TRBV11-2|TRBD1|TRBJ2-6
CASSLDNRDRGKGANVLTF
TGTGCCAGCAGCTTAGATAATCGGGACAGGGGGAAAGGGGCCAACGTCCTGACTTTC
>NA|TRBV19|NA|TRBJ2-7
CASSIQDSSYEQYF
TGTGCCAGTAGTATCCAGGACAGCTCCTACGAGCAGTACTTC
>NA|TRBV5-1|NA|TRBJ1-1
CASSLARRGEAFF
TGCGCCAGCAGCTTGGCCAGAAGAGGGGAAGCTTTCTTT
>NA|TRBV5-1|NA|TRBJ2-5
CASSLWGAPQETQYF
TGCGCCAGCAGCTTGTGGGGGGCCCCTCAAGAGACCCAGTACTTC
>NA|TRBV4-2|NA|TRBJ2-7
CASSQVGGARYEQYF
TGTGCCAGCAGCCAAGTCGGAGGGGCCCGCTACGAGCAGTACTTC
>once|TRBV6-1|NA|TRBJ1-4
CASSISREAEKLFF
TGTGCCAGCAGTATTAGCAGGGAGGCGGAAAAACTGTTTTTT
>NA|TRBV11-2|NA|TRBJ2-5
CASSPLGQEETQYF
TGTGCCAGCAGCCCCCTCGGGCAGGAGGAGACCCAGTACTTC
>few|TRBV7-9|NA|TRBJ1-1
CASSSRLTGPLNTEAFF
TGTGCCAGCAGCTCACGACTGACAGGTCCCCTGAACACTGAAGCTTTCTTT
>NA|TRBV19|TRBD2|TRBJ2-3
CATRLAGDTQYF
TGTGCCACCCGACTAGCGGGGGATACGCAGTATTTT
>NA|TRBV10-3|NA|TRBJ1-2
CAISVSVEAAGYTF
TGTGCCATCAGTGTTTCGGTAGAGGCGGCTGGCTACACCTTC
>NA|TRBV28|TRBD1|TRBJ2-2
CASSSWGTGRGGELFF
TGTGCCAGCAGTTCCTGGGGGACAGGTCGGGGCGGGGAGCTGTTTTTT
>NA|TRBV15|NA|TRBJ1-4
CATSRDQRAVEKLFF
TGTGCCACCAGCAGAGATCAAAGGGCAGTTGAAAAACTGTTTTTT
>NA|TRBV5-1|NA|TRBJ1-1
CASSLAGNTNTEAFF
TGCGCCAGCAGCTTGGCGGGAAACACGAACACTGAAGCTTTCTTT
>NA|TRBV6-1|NA|TRBJ1-6
CASSEQGRGADNSPLHF
TGTGCCAGCAGTGAACAGGGTCGGGGGGCCGATAATTCACCCCTCCACTTT
>NA|TRBV7-3|NA|TRBJ2-5
CASSDGPSETQYF
TGTGCCAGCAGCGACGGCCCATCGGAGACCCAGTACTTC
>NA|TRBV7-9|TRBD1|TRBJ1-4
CASSLATGLGEKLFF
TGTGCCAGCAGCTTAGCGACAGGGCTAGGCGAAAAACTGTTTTTT
>NA|TRBV7-8|TRBD1|TRBJ1-4
CASSARDRVVTNEKLFF
TGTGCCAGCAGCGCCCGGGACAGGGTTGTCACTAATGAAAAACTGTTTTTT
>NA|TRBV25-1|NA|TRBJ1-1
CASSDLMNTEAFF
TGTGCCAGCAGTGACTTAATGAACACTGAAGCTTTCTTT